This TCR beta chain was identified during a study of T cells in Graves' hyperthyroidism and ophthalmopathy. General study results and limits: Among thyroid clonotypes expanded above 0.001, most also appeared in blood. A model of 13 V-J pairs discriminated ophthalmopathy from stable hyperthyroidism.

In its sample, this clonotype was seen many times. Antigen specificity is unknown. Amplification targeted TCR beta CDR3 regions from RNA transcripts. The TCR CDR3 first-round RT-PCR relied on the HTBI primer set. One entry per CDR3 protein, called by TCRdb with MiXCR from the multiplex PCR reads. Of some 560,000 distinct CDR3 sequences in the sample, 14% are singletons; the top ten hold around 14%. Researchers barred patients who had uncontrolled infection, other autoimmune disease, pregnancy or lactation. Germline V lookup: CDR1 MDHEN, CDR2 SYDVKM. This CDR3 spans 14 amino acids. V shed 7 bases and J shed 8 bases, with 20 bases lying between them.

The V and J genes are TRBV28 and TRBJ1-2; TRBD1 might be the D (5 bases). The TCR comes from a woman in her 40s with Graves' hyperthyroidism. The specimen sequenced was blood. CDR3 coding DNA: TGTGCCAGCACCCCTCCTGTTCGGGGCCTCGGCTACACCTTC. Its protein product is CASTPPVRGLGYTF.